This T cell receptor (beta chain) was captured by sequencing in a study of T cells expressing NK-cell markers. This CDR3 comprises 15 residues. CDR1 is SQVTM and CDR2 is ANQGSEA in the germline V gene. No DNA is given; TCRdb re-called the 5' RACE reads and lists each CDR3 protein once. The data show almost 450,000 distinct CDR3 sequences, and the top ten clones hold 7.3%. The origin of this receptor is a woman between 18 and 69 years old in good health. The gene calls are TRBV29-1 and TRBJ2-7. Source material: blood T cells: a sorted CD56 or NKG2C T cell subset, CD4+ or CD8+ T cells, or bulk PBMC T cells (not recorded which). CDR3 loop: CSVESTSWDSYEQYF.